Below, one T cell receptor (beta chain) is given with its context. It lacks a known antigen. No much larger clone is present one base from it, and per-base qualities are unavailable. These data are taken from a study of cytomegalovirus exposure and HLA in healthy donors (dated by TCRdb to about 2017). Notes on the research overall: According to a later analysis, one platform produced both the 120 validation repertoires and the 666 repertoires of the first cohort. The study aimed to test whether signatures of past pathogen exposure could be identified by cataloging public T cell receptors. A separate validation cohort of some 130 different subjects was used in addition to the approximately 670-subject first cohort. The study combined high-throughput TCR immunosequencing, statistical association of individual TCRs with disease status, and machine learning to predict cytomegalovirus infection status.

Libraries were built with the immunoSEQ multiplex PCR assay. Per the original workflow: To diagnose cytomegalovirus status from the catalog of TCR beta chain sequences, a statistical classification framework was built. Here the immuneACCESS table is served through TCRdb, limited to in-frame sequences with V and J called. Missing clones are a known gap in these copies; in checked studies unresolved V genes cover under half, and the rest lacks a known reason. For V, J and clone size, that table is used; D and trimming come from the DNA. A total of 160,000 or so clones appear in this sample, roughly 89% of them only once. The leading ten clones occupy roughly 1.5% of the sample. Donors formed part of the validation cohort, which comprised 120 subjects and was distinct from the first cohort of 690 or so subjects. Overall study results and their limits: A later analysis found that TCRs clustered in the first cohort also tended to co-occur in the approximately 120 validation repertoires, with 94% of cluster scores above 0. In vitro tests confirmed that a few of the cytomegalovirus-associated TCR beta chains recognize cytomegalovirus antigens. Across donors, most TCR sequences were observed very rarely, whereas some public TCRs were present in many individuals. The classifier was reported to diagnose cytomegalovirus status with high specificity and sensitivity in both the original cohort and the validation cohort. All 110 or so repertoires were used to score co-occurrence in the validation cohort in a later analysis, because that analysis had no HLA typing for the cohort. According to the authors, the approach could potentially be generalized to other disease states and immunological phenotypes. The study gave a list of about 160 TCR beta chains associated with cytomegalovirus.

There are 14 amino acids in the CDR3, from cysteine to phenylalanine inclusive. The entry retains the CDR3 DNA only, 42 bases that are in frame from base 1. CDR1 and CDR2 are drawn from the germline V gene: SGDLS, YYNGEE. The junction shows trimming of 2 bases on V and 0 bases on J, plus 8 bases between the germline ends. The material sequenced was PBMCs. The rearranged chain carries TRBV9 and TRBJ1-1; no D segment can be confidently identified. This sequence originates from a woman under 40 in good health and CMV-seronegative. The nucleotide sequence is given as TGTGCCAGCAGCGTGGCACAGATGAACACTGAAGCTTTCTTT. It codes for CASSVAQMNTEAFF.